A single sample is the source of the 7 T cell receptor beta chains below, sequenced in a study of control samples from healthy donors and cancer patients. Libraries were prepared by immunoSEQ multiplex PCR; TCRdb keeps only in-frame clonotypes and omits some of them. This sample has some 96,000 clones, with roughly 87% found just once. Sequencing was carried out using blood. The origin of the receptors is a woman aged 45-59 years in good health.

The chain employs TRBV11-2 and TRBJ2-5; D uncertain. This CDR3 has 11 amino acids. Per germline, CDR1 SGHAT and CDR2 FQNNGV. V was clipped by 3 bases and J by 5 bases, with 4 bases between them. CDR3 loop: CASSLGETQYF. CDR3 bases: TGTGCCAGCAGCTTGGGGGAGACCCAGTACTTC.

V is TRBV12-3 or TRBV12-4 and J is TRBJ2-3; no reliable D call. The CDR3 covers 13 residues. Trimming stripped 4 bases from V and 2 bases from J, with 7 bases between. The CDR3: CASSWSSTDTQYF. CDR3 bases: TGTGCCAGCAGTTGGTCTTCCACAGATACGCAGTATTTT.

Here the CDR3 reads CASSQAGRYGEKLFF. DNA of the CDR3: TGTGCCAGCAGCCAAGCGGGACGATACGGTGAAAAACTGTTTTTT. This sequence joins TRBV3-1 (or the pseudogene TRBV3-2) and TRBJ1-4; D may be TRBD1 (5 bases). The CDR3 loop spans 15 amino acids. CDR1 and CDR2 from the germline V gene are LGHDT and YNNKEL (reference sequence). V was clipped by 1 base and J by 7 bases, with 13 bases between them.

The V and J genes are TRBV27 and TRBJ1-2; possible D gene TRBD1, 5 bases. Germline assignment: CDR1 MNHEY and CDR2 SMNVEV (reference sequence). Trimming removed 6 bases from V and 7 bases from J, with 9 bases in between. This CDR3 spans 11 amino acids. The CDR3 sequence: CASRGDGGYTF. CDR3 DNA: TGTGCCAGCAGAGGGGATGGTGGCTACACCTTC.

The V and J genes are TRBV19 and TRBJ1-1; D not certain. This CDR3 is 12 amino acids long. The V end was cut by 5 bases, the J end by 0 bases, with 4 bases between. Germline V gene data show CDR1 as LNHDA and CDR2 as SQIVND (reference sequence). The CDR3 sequence is CASSWMNTEAFF. The CDR3 DNA reads as TGTGCCAGTAGTTGGATGAACACTGAAGCTTTCTTT. The variable domain in full, with the rest retrieved from reference TRBV19 and TRBJ1-1, is DGGITQSPKYLFRKEGQNVTLSCEQNLNHDAMYWYRQDPGQGLRLIYYSQIVNDFQKGDIAEGYSVSREKKESFPLTVTSAQKNPTAFYLCASSWMNTEAFFGQGTRLTVV.

This clone showed up just a few times. The chain joins TRBV6-1 to TRBJ1-2; no clear D gene. Germline V gives CDR1 MNHNS, CDR2 SASEGT. The CDR3 runs 11 residues. Trimming took 2 bases from V and 13 from J, leaving 11 bases between them. The CDR3 sequence is CASSEPRMCTF. The CDR3 nucleotides are TGTGCCAGCAGTGAACCCAGGATGTGCACCTTC.

Only one count was recorded for this clone. CDR3 coding DNA: TGTGCCAGCAGCCTACTTGGGGACGGGGGAAACACCATATATTTT. This translates into CASSLLGDGGNTIYF. V is TRBV5-5 and J is TRBJ1-3; TRBD1 is a possible D gene (5 bases). The germline gives CDR1 SGHKS, CDR2 YYEKEE (reference sequence). V lost 4 bases and J 4 bases, leaving 15 bases between the germline ends. The CDR3 length is 15 residues.